The present T cell receptor beta chain was sequenced within a study of shared clonotypes between healthy human individuals. The CDR3 consists of 11 residues. Germline loops: CDR1 WSHSY, CDR2 SAAADI. V was shortened by 10 bases and J by 2 bases, with 9 bases between the two germline ends. Naive CD8 cells comprised CD45RO-negative, CCR7-positively selected cells, excluding terminally differentiated effector memory CD45RA+ cells. TCRdb's table, derived via immunoSEQ multiplex PCR, lists solely in-frame clones and lacks some. Of about 2.1 million clones listed, under 95% are singletons. The TCR was taken from a man aged 18 to 30 in good health. Some clones in this sample may be carry-over from other donors' samples. Sequencing used naive CD8+ T cells from PBMCs. The chain joins TRBV10-2 to TRBJ2-7; the D gene could be TRBD1 or TRBD2 (5 bases each). CDR3 DNA sequence: TGCGCCACCTTGGGGGCCTACGAGCAGTACTTC. Its translation is CATLGAYEQYF.